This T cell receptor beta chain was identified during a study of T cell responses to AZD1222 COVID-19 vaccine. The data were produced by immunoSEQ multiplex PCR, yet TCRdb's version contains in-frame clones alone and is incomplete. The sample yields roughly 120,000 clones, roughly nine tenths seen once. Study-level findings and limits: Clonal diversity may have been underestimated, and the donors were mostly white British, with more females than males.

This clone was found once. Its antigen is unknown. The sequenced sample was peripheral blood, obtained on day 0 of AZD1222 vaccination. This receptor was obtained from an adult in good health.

The CDR3 reads CASSQVRSTNQPQHF. The DNA of the CDR3 is TGCGCCAGCAGCCAAGTGCGCAGCACTAATCAGCCCCAGCATTTT. The genes are TRBV4-3 and TRBJ1-5; D is ambiguous. The CDR3 consists of 15 residues. Germline V lookup: CDR1 LGHNA, CDR2 YSLEER. The V gene lost 1 base and the J gene lost 4 bases, with 11 bases spanning the gap.